This T cell receptor beta chain was obtained from a study of regulatory T cells in long-lasting Graves disease. This clonotype was picked up a small number of times. Its cognate antigen is unknown. The trim removed 5 bases at V and 1 base at J, leaving 7 bases unmatched. The CDR3 has 16 residues. PBMC RNA was the source of the TCR library. The patients included were those that came from an endocrinology department in Xi'an, China. As collected, the peripheral blood samples measured about 10 milliliters each and went into EDTA tubes. General study points: Few sampled subjects may have lowered accuracy.

MiXCR, run by TCRdb on the reads, gives a single entry per CDR3 protein. Seen here are over a thousand distinct CDR3 sequences, 80% observed once, and the top ten hold around 11%. This TCR was sampled from a woman aged 25 to 39 with Graves disease. This chain links TRBV12-3 or TRBV12-4 with TRBJ2-5, with 10 bases matching TRBD2. Sequenced material: peripheral blood mononuclear cells (PBMCs), taken with antithyroid drug treatment, in newly diagnosed or persistent Graves disease (not recorded which). The CDR3 DNA sequence: TGTGCCAGCAGTGCCGGGACTAGCGTTCTCCAAGAGACCCAGTACTTC. The encoded protein is CASSAGTSVLQETQYF.